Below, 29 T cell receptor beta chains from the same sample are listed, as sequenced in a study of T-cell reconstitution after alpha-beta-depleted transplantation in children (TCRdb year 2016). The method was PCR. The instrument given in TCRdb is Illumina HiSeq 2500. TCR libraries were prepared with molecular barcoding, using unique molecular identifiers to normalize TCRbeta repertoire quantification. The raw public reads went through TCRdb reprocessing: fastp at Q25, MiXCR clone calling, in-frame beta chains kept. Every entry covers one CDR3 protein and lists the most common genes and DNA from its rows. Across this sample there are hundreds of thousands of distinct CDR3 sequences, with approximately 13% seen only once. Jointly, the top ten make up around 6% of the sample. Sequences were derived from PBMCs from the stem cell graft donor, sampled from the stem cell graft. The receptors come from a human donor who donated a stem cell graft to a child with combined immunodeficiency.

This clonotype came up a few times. The CDR3 is CASSLRQGLEKLFF. CDR3 coding DNA: TGCGCCAGCAGCCTCAGACAGGGTTTGGAAAAACTGTTTTTT. The V gene is TRBV5-1, the J gene TRBJ1-4, with 7 bases aligning to TRBD1. The germline V gene has CDR1 SGHRS and CDR2 YFSETQ. With 4 bases clipped from V and 8 bases from J, the junction kept 8 bases outside the gene matches. The length of the CDR3 is 14 residues.

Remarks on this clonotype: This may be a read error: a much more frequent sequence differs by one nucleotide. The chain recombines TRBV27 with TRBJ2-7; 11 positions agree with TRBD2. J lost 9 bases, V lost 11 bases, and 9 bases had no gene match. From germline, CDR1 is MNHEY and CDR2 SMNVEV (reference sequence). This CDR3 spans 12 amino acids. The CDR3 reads CAGKGLADVQYF. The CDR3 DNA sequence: TGTGCCGGCAAGGGACTAGCGGACGTGCAGTACTTC.

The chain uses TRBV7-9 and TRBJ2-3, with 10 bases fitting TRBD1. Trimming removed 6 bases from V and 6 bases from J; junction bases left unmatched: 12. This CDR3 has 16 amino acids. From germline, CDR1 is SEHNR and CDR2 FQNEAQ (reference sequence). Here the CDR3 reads CASRPGQGSLWDTQYF. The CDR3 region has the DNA TGTGCCAGCAGACCGGGACAGGGGTCTTTATGGGATACGCAGTATTTT.

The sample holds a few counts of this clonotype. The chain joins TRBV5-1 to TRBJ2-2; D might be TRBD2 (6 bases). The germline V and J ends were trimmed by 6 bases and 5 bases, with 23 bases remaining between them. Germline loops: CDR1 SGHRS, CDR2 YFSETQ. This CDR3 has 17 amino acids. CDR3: CASTITGVLDWTGELFF. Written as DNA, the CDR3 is TGCGCCAGCACTATCACGGGGGTACTTGACTGGACCGGGGAGCTGTTTTTT. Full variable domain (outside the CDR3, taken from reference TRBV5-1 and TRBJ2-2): KAGVTQTPRYLIKTRGQQVTLSCSPISGHRSVSWYQQTPGQGLQFLFEYFSETQRNKGNFPGRFSGRQFSNSRSEMNVSTLELGDSALYLCASTITGVLDWTGELFFGEGSRLTVL.

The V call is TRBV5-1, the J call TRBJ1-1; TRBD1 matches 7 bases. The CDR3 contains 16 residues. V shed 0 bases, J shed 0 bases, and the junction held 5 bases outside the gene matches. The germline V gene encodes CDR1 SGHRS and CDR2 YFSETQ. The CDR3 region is CASSLDRGLMNTEAFF. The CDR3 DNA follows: TGCGCCAGCAGCTTGGACAGGGGCCTCATGAACACTGAAGCTTTCTTT. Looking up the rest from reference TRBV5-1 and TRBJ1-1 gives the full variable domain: KAGVTQTPRYLIKTRGQQVTLSCSPISGHRSVSWYQQTPGQGLQFLFEYFSETQRNKGNFPGRFSGRQFSNSRSEMNVSTLELGDSALYLCASSLDRGLMNTEAFFGQGTRLTVV.

CDR3 nucleotide sequence: TGTGCCAGCTCACCACCAAAGGGGTCCGGTGAGACCCAGTACTTC. This codes for CASSPPKGSGETQYF. The chain links TRBV18 to TRBJ2-5; a weak D match, TRBD1 (5 bases). Per the germline V gene, CDR1 is KGHSH and CDR2 is LQKENI. V lost 0 bases to trimming and J lost 5 bases, with 13 bases between them. This CDR3 is 15 amino acids long.

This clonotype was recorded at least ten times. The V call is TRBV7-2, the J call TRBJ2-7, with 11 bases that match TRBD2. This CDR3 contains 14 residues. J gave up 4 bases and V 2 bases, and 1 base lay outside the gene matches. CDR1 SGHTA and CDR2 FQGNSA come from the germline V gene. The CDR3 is CASSLRLAGYEQYF. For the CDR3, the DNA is TGTGCCAGCAGCTTACGACTAGCGGGGTACGAGCAGTACTTC.

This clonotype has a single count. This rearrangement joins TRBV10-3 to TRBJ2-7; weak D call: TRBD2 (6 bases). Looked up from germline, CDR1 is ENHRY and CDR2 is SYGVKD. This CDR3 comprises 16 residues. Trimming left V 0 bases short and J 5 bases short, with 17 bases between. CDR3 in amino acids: CAISESSGGTFHEQYF. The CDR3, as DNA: TGTGCCATCAGTGAGTCGTCCGGGGGAACCTTCCACGAGCAGTACTTC.

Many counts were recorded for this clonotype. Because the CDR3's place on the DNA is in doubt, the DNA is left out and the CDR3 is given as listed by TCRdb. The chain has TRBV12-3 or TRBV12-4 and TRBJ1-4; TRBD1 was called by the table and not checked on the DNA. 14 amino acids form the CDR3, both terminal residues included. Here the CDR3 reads CASSLVGQGAPPVF.

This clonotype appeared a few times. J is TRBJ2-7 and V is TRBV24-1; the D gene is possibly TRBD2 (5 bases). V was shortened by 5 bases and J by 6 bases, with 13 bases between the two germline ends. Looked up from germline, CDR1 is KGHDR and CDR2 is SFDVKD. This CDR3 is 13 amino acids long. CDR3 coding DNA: TGTGCCACCAGTGCCGGCCACACTAGCGAGCAGTACTTC. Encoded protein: CATSAGHTSEQYF.

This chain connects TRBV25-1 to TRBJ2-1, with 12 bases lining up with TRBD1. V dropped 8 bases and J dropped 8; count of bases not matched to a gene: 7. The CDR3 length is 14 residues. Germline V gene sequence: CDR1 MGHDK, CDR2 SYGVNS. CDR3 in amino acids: CASLGQGARYEQFF. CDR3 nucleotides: TGTGCCAGCCTGGGACAGGGGGCGAGGTATGAGCAGTTCTTC.

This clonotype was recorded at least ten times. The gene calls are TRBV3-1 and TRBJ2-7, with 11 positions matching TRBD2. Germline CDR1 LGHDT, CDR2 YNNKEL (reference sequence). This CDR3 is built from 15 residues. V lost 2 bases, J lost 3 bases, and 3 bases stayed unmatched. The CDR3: CASSQLAGGFYEQYF. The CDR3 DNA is TGTGCCAGCAGCCAACTAGCGGGAGGCTTCTACGAGCAGTACTTC.

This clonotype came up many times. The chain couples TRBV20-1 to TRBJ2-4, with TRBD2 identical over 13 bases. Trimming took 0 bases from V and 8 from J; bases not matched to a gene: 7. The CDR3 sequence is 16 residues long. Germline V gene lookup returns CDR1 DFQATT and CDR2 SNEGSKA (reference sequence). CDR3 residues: CSARDPTSGGWDIQYF. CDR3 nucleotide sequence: TGCAGTGCTAGAGATCCGACTAGCGGGGGGTGGGACATTCAGTACTTC.

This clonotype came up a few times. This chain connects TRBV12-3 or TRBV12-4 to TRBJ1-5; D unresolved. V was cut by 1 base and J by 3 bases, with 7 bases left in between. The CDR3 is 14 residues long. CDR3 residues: CASSLGRFNQPQHF. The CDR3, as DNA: TGTGCCAGCAGTTTAGGCAGATTCAATCAGCCCCAGCATTTT.

This CDR3 is CASSDPGHGAPNYGYTF. Written as DNA, the CDR3 is TGTGCCAGCAGTGACCCGGGACATGGGGCACCTAACTATGGCTACACCTTC. The rearrangement links TRBV25-1 to TRBJ1-2; D may be TRBD1 (6 bases). In germline, CDR1 is MGHDK, CDR2 SYGVNS. Trimming cost V 3 bases and J 0 bases, with 17 bases left between them. The CDR3 length is 17 residues.

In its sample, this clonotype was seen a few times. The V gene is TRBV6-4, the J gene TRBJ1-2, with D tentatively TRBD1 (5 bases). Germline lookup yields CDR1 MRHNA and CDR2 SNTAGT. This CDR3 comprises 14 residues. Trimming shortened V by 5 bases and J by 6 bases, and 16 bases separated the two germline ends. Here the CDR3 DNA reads TGTGCCAGCAGTCAATCCAGGCGGGGGAATGGCTACACCTTC. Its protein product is CASSQSRRGNGYTF.

CDR3 sequence reads: CASRTLTGRDTDTQYF. In DNA form, the CDR3 reads TGTGCCAGCAGAACTCTGACAGGGCGGGACACAGATACGCAGTATTTT. V gene TRBV27 combines with J gene TRBJ2-3; D might be TRBD1 (7 bases). This CDR3 region has 16 residues. The V and J ends lost 6 bases and 2 bases respectively, with 18 bases between them. Germline assignment: CDR1 MNHEY and CDR2 SMNVEV (reference sequence).

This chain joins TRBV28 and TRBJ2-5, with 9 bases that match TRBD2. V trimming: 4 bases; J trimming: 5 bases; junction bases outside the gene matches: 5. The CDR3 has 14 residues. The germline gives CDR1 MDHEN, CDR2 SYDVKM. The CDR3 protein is CASSYRGGVETQYF. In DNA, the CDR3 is TGTGCCAGCAGTTACCGCGGGGGGGTGGAGACCCAGTACTTC.

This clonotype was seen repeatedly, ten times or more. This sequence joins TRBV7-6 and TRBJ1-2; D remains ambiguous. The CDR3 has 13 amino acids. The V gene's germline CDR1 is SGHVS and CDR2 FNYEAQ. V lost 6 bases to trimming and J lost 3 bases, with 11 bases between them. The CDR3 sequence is CASSLGGDYGYTF. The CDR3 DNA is TGTGCCAGCAGTCTAGGCGGGGACTATGGCTACACCTTC.

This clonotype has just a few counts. The CDR3: CASQSGRGYNEQFF. CDR3 in DNA: TGTGCCAGCCAAAGCGGGAGAGGATACAATGAGCAGTTCTTC. The J gene is TRBJ2-1, the V gene TRBV13, with 8 bases lining up with TRBD2. Trimming cost V 8 bases and J 4 bases; bases outside gene matches: 7. Germline loops: CDR1 PRHDT, CDR2 FYEKMQ (reference sequence). The CDR3 has 14 amino acids.

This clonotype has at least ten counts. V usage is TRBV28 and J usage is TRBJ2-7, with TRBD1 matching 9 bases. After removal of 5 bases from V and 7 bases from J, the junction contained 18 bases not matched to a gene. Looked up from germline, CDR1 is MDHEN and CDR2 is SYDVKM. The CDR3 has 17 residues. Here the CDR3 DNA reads TGTGCCAGCAGTACCACACCTTCCCGGGACAGGGTAGGGGAGCAGTACTTC. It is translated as CASSTTPSRDRVGEQYF.

As DNA, the CDR3 is TGCGCCAGCAGCTTGCGGGGACAGGGTAAAGCTTTCTTT. Its protein product is CASSLRGQGKAFF. The chain has TRBV5-1 and TRBJ1-1; 9 positions match TRBD1. V lost 1 base to trimming and J lost 9 bases; unmatched junction nucleotides: 4. The CDR3 runs to 13 residues. Germline V gene sequence: CDR1 SGHRS, CDR2 YFSETQ.

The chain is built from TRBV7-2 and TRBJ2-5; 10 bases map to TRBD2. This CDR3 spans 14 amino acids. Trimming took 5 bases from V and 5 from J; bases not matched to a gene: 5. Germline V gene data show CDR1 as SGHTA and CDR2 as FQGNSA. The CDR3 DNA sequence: TGTGCCAGCAGCGGACTAGCGGCTCACGAGACCCAGTACTTC. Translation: CASSGLAAHETQYF.

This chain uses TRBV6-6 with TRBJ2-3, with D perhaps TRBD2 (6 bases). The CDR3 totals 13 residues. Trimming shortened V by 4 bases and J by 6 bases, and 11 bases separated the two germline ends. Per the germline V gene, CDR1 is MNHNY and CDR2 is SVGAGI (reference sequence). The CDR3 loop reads CASSFGGSDTQYF. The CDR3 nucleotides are TGTGCCAGCAGTTTCGGAGGGTCGGATACGCAGTATTTT.

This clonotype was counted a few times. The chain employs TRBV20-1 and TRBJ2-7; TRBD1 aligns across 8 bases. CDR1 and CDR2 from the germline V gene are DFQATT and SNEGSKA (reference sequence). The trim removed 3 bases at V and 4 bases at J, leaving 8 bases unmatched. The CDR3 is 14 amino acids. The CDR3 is CSASPNRGRYEQYF. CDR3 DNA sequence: TGCAGTGCTAGTCCCAACAGGGGGAGGTACGAGCAGTACTTC.

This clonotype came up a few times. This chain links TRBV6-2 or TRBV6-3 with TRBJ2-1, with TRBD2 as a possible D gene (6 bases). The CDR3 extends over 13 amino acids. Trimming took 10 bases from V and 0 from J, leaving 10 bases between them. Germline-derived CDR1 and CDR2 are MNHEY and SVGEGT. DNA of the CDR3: TGTGCCACCAGGGAGGCCTCCTACAATGAGCAGTTCTTC. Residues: CATREASYNEQFF.

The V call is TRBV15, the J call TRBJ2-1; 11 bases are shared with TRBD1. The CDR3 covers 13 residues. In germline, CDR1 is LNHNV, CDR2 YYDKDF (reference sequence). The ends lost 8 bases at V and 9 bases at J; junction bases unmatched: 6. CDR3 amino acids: CATLGQGATEQFF. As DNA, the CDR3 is TGTGCCACCTTAGGACAGGGGGCGACTGAGCAGTTCTTC.

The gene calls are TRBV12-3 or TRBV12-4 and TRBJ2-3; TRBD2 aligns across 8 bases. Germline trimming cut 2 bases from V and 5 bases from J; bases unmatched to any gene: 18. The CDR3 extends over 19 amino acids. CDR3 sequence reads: CASSLSRVAGLNTGDTQYF. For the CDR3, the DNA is TGTGCCAGCAGTTTATCTAGGGTAGCGGGACTCAACACGGGAGATACGCAGTATTTT.

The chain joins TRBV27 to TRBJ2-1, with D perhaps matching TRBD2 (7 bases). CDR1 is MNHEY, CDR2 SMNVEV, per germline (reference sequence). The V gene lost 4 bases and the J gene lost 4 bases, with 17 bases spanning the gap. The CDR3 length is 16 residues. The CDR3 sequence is CASSSIGGGEYNEQFF. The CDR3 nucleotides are TGTGCCAGCAGTTCTATTGGGGGGGGCGAATACAATGAGCAGTTCTTC.